This T cell receptor (beta chain) was recovered during a study of cytomegalovirus exposure and HLA in healthy donors. General study points: HLA alleles showed associations with 15,000 to 20,000 TCR beta sequences in a later analysis, at a 0.05 false discovery rate. Several V segments, TRBV6-2 and TRBV6-3 among them, could not be told apart and were dropped. Researchers reported that a few CMV-associated chains were confirmed in vitro as CMV antigen-specific. It was reported that TCR beta sequences correctly inferred the HLA-A and HLA-B alleles for most subjects.

The PCR used 60 Vbeta and 13 Jbeta primers. This table comes from immunoSEQ multiplex PCR, and its TCRdb copy is limited to in-frame clones, with some not included. Counted here are about 180,000 clones, more than 75% occurring once; the ten biggest clones make up 2% to 2.5%. This clone has just one count. The antigen is undetermined. The CDR3 contains 17 residues. The source of this sequence is a woman aged 25 to 39 in good health and CMV-seropositive. The sequenced sample consisted of PBMCs. The genes are TRBV6-7 and TRBJ2-5; 9 bases match TRBD1. The assigned J gene may be wrong: the sequence end matches TRBJ2-7 better. TRBV6-7 counts as an open reading frame of uncertain function. CDR3 amino acids: CASSSAPGQGTTYEQYF. The CDR3 DNA reads TGTGCCAGCAGCTCCGCCCCCGGACAGGGGACCACCTACGAGCAGTACTTC.